This T cell receptor (beta chain) derives from a study of shared clonotypes between healthy human individuals. Cells designated naive CD8 were CD45RO-negative and were positively selected for CCR7, with terminally differentiated effector memory CD45RA+ cells excluded. Healthy adults negative for HIV, lacking recent acute infections or vaccinations, served as donors. With V trimmed by 10 bases and J by 2 bases, 11 bases remained unmatched. Germline CDR1 reads MDHEN; CDR2 reads SYDVKM. CDR3 length: 15 amino acids. As concerns this clone: Its specificity is not known.

General study points: With several donors compared, roughly 5% of naive CD4 clonotypes were shared.

Produced via immunoSEQ multiplex PCR; TCRdb's table is partial and in-frame only. This table holds around 2,000,000 clones, about 94% found once. This rearrangement joins TRBV28 to TRBJ1-5; 7 bases map to TRBD1. This clonotype originated in a man between 18 and 35 years old in good health. The sequencing sample was made of naive CD8+ T cells sorted from blood. CDR3 in DNA: TGTGCCACCAACCCGACAGGGCTGGGCAATCAGCCCCAGCATTTT. This encodes CATNPTGLGNQPQHF.